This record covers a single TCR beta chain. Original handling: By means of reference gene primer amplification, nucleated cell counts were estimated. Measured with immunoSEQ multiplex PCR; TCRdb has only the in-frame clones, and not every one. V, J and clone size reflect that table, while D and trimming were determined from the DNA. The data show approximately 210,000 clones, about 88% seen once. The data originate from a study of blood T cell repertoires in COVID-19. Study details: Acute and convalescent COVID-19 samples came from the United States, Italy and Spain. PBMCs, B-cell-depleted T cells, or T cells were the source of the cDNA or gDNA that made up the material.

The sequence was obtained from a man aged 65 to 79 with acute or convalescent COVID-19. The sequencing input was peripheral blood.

CDR3 sequence: CASRASGLCEQYF. CDR3 bases: TGCGCCAGCAGGGCTAGCGGACTCTGCGAGCAGTACTTC. The gene calls are TRBV10-1 and TRBJ2-7, with 7 bases lining up with TRBD2. J lost 6 bases, V lost 6 bases, and 8 bases had no gene match. The CDR3 consists of 13 residues. Germline CDR1 is WNHNN and CDR2 is SYGVQD (reference sequence).